The following is a T cell receptor beta chain sequence with its context. Its antigen is as yet unknown. Trimming left V 1 base short and J 1 base short, with 5 bases between. Germline CDR1 is SGHTA and CDR2 is FQGNSA. This CDR3 has 14 residues. The source of the sample is a study of T cell responses to AZD1222 COVID-19 vaccine. Assay: immunoSEQ multiplex PCR; the TCRdb copy retains only in-frame clones and omits some. The table includes 100,000 to 150,000 clones, around 90% detected once. Whole-study results and caveats: There were vaccine-associated CD4 TCRs across spike, dominant at 160-218 and 743-854. In a largely white British group with more females than males, clonal diversity was possibly underestimated. Targets within unmutated variant regions were reportedly found for nearly half of spike-specific TCRs.

Material: peripheral blood, obtained on day 0 of AZD1222 vaccination. This TCR came from an adult in good health. The chain uses TRBV7-2 and TRBJ2-1; D unclear. As DNA, the CDR3 is TGTGCCAGCAGCTTAGAACGGTCCTACAATGAGCAGTTCTTC. Encoded protein: CASSLERSYNEQFF.